This T cell receptor beta chain was found in a study of T cell repertoires in cytomegalovirus infection. General observations from the study: HLA-C-restricted TCR beta clonotypes specific for CMV led the ex vivo response.

TCRdb used MiXCR to reprocess the reads, holding one entry per CDR3 protein. The sample consists of nearly 450,000 distinct CDR3 sequences, approximately 31% of them appearing once. Germline V gene data show CDR1 as SGHTA and CDR2 as FQGNSA. The CDR3 spans 15 residues. Trimming left V 1 base short and J 2 bases short, with 8 bases between. This clonotype was seen ten or more times. What it recognizes is unknown. The source of this sequence is a human donor in good health (CMV status not recorded). Some clones in this sample may be carry-over from other donors' samples. Source material: PBMCs. The chain combines TRBV7-2 with TRBJ1-4, with D perhaps TRBD1 (6 bases). DNA of the CDR3: TGTGCCAGCAGCTTAGGGGGGGGCACTAATGAAAAACTGTTTTTT. It translates to CASSLGGGTNEKLFF.